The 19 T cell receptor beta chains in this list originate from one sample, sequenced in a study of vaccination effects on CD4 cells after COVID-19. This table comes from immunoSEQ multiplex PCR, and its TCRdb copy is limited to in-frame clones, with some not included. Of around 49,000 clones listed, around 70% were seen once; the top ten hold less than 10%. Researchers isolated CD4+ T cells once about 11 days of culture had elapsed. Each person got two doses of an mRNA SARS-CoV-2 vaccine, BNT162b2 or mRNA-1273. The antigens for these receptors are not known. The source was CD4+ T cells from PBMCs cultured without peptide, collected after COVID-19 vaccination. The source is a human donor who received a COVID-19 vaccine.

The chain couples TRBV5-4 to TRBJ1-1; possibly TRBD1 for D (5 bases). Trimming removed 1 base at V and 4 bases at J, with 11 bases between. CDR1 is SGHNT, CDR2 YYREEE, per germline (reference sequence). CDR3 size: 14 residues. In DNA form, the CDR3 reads TGTGCCAGCAGCTTGTACGGGGCGGGCACTGAAGCTTTCTTT. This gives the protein CASSLYGAGTEAFF.

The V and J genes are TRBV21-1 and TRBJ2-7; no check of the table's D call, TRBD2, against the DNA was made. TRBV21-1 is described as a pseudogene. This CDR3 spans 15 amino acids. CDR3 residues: CASSLTSGRVNEQYF. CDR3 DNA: TGTGCCAGCAGCCTTACTAGCGGGAGAGTAAACGAGCAGTACTTC.

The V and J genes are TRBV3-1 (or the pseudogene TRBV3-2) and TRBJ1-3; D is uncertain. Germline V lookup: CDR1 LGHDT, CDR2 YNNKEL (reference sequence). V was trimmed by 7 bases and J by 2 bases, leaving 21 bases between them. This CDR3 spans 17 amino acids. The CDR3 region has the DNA TGTGCCAGCACCCCGAGCCCGGGGTTTTTCGCTGGAAACACCATATATTTT. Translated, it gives CASTPSPGFFAGNTIYF.

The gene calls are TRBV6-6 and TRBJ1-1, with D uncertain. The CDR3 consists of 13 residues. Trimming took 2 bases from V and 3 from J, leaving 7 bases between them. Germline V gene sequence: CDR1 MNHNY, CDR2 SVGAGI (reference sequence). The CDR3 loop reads CASSYPGYTEAFF. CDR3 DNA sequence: TGTGCCAGCAGTTACCCGGGGTACACTGAAGCTTTCTTT.

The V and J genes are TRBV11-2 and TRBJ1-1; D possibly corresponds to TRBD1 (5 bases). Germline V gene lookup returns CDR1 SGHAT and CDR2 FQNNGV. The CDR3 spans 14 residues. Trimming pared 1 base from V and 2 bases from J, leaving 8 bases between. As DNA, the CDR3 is TGTGCCAGCAGCTTAGTGACAGCTAACACTGAAGCTTTCTTT. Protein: CASSLVTANTEAFF.

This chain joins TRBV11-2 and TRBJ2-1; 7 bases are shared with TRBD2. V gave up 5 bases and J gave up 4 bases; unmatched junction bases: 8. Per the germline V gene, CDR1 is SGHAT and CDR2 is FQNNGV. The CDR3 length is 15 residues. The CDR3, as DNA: TGTGCCAGCAGCCTCCTCCGGGGGGTGTACAATGAGCAGTTCTTC. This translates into CASSLLRGVYNEQFF.

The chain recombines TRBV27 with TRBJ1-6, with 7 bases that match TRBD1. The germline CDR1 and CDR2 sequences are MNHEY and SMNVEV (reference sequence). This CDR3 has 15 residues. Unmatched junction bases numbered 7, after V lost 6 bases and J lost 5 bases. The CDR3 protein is CASRNAGTDNSPLHF. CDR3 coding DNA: TGTGCCAGCAGGAACGCGGGGACAGATAATTCACCCCTCCACTTT.

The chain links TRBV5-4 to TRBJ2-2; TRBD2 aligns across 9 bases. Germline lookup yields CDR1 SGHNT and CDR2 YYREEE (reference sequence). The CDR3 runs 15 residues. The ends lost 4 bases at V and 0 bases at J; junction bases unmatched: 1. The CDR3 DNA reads TGTGCCAGCAGCCGACTAGCGGCGAACACCGGGGAGCTGTTTTTT. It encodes CASSRLAANTGELFF.

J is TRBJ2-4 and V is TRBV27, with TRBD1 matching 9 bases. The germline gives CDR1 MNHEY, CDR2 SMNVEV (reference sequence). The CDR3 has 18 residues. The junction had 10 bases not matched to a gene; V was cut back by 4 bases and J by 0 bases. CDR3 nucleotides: TGTGCCAGCAGTTCACCGCGTAGACAGGGGGTAGCCAAAAACATTCAGTACTTC. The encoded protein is CASSSPRRQGVAKNIQYF.

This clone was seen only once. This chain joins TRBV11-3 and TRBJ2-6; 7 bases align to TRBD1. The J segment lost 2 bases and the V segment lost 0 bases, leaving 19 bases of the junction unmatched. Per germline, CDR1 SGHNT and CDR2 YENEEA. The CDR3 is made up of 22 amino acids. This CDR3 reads CASSLEGTARTLQTPGANVLTF. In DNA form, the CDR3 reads TGTGCCAGCAGCTTAGAGGGGACAGCTCGTACGCTCCAGACTCCTGGGGCCAACGTCCTGACTTTC.

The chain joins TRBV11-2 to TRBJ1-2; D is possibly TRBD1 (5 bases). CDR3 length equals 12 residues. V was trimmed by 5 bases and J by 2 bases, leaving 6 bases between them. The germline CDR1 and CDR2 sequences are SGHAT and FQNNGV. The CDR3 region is CASSEGNYGYTF. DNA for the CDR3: TGTGCCAGCAGCGAGGGGAACTATGGCTACACCTTC.

The CDR3 sequence: CASSPGASLSYGYTF. CDR3 bases: TGTGCCAGCAGTCCAGGGGCCTCCCTTTCCTATGGCTACACCTTC. The chain joins TRBV6-5 to TRBJ1-2, with D tentatively TRBD1 (6 bases). This CDR3 is 15 amino acids long. Trimming removed 5 bases at V and 4 bases at J, with 17 bases between. Germline-derived CDR1 and CDR2 are MNHEY and SVGAGI.

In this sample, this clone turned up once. CDR3 nucleotide sequence: TGTGCCAGCATCATACGGTTGGGGGTAGACGAAAAACTGTTTTTT. Translation: CASIIRLGVDEKLFF. This rearrangement joins TRBV6-5 to TRBJ1-4, with D possibly matching TRBD1 (5 bases). CDR1 and CDR2 (germline): MNHEY, SVGAGI. Trimming pared 7 bases from V and 8 bases from J, leaving 20 bases between. This CDR3 contains 15 residues.

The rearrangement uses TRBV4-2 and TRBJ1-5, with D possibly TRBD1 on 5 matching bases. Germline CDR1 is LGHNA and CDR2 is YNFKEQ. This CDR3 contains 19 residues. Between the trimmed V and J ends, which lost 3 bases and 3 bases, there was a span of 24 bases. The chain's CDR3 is CASSHSGGPGVENNQPQHF. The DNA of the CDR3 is TGTGCCAGCAGCCACAGCGGTGGGCCGGGGGTGGAAAACAATCAGCCCCAGCATTTT.

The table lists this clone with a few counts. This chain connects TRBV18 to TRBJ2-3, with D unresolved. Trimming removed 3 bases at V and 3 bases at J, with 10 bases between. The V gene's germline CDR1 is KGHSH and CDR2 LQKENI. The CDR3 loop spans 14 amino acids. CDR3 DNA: TGTGCCAGCTCACCCTCGGACCGGACAGATACGCAGTATTTT. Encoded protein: CASSPSDRTDTQYF. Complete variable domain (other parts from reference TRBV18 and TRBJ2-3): NAGVMQNPRHLVRRRGQEARLRCSPMKGHSHVYWYRQLPEEGLKFMVYLQKENIIDESGMPKERFSAEFPKEGPSILRIQQVVRGDSAAYFCASSPSDRTDTQYFGPGTRLTVL.

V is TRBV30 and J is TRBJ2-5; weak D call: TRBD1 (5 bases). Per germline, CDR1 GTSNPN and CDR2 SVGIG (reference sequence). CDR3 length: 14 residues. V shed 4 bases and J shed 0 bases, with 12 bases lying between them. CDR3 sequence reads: CAWKLWGYQETQYF. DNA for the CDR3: TGTGCCTGGAAGCTTTGGGGCTACCAAGAGACCCAGTACTTC.

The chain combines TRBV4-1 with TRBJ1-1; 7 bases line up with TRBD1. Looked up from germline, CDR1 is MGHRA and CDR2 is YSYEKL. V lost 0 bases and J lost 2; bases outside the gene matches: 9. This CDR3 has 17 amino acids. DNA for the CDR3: TGCGCCAGCAGCCAAGATCCAACCGGGACAGCAAACACTGAAGCTTTCTTT. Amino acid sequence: CASSQDPTGTANTEAFF.

The CDR3 DNA is TGTGCCAGCAGGTCGGGCAGAAATTCACCCCTCCACTTT. Protein sequence: CASRSGRNSPLHF. V gene TRBV28 combines with J gene TRBJ1-6; no definite D call. CDR3 length: 13 residues. Germline V gene lookup returns CDR1 MDHEN and CDR2 SYDVKM. Trimming removed 6 bases from V and 7 bases from J, with 10 bases in between.

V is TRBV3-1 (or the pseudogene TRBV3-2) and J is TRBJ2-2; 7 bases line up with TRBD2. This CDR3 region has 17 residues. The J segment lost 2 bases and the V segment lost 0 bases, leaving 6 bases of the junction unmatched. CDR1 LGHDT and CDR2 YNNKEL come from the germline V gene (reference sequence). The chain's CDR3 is CASSQDWRLANTGELFF. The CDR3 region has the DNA TGTGCCAGCAGCCAAGATTGGCGACTAGCAAACACCGGGGAGCTGTTTTTT.